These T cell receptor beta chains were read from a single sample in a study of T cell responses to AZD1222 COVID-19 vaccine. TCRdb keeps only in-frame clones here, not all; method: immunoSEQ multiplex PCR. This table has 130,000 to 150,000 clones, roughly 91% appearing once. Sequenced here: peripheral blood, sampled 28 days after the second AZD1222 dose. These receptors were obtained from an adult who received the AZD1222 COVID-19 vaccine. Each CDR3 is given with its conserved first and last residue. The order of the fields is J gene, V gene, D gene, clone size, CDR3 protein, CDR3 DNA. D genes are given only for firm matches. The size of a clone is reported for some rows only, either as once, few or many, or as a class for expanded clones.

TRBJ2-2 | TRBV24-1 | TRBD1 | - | CATSDGRDRAFRGTGELFF | TGTGCCACCAGTGATGGAAGGGACAGGGCCTTCAGGGGCACCGGGGAGCTGTTTTTT
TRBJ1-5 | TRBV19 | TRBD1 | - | CASSAGTGLGGGSRLYSQPQHF | TGTGCCAGTAGCGCCGGGACAGGACTAGGCGGGGGGAGCCGCCTTTACAGTCAGCCCCAGCATTTT
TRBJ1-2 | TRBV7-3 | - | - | CASRRGPGYGYTF | TGTGCCAGCAGACGGGGGCCCGGCTATGGCTACACCTTC
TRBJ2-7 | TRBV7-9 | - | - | CASSLAAVDRQYF | TGTGCCAGCAGCTTAGCAGCGGTAGACCGGCAGTACTTC
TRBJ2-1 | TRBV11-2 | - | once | CASSLPGTPSYNEQFF | TGTGCCAGCAGCTTACCCGGGACACCCTCCTACAATGAGCAGTTCTTC
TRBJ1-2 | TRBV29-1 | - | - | CSVESPKLSGYTF | TGCAGCGTTGAATCTCCCAAGCTGAGTGGCTACACCTTC
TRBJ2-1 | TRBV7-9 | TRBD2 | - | CASSSIDPSGYNEQFF | TGTGCCAGCAGCTCAATAGATCCTAGCGGATACAATGAGCAGTTCTTC
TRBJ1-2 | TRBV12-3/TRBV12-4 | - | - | CASSTRRAYGYTF | TGTGCCAGCAGTACCCGGCGCGCCTATGGCTACACCTTC
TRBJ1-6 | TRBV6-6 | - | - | CASSPRGGSSYNSPLHF | TGTGCCAGCAGTCCCCGTGGGGGGAGCTCCTATAATTCACCCCTCCACTTT
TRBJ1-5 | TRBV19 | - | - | CASSLISNNQPQHF | TGTGCCAGTAGTCTCATCAGTAACAATCAGCCCCAGCATTTT
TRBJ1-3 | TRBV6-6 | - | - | CASRPEGVNTIYF | TGTGCCAGCAGGCCGGAGGGAGTAAACACCATATATTTT
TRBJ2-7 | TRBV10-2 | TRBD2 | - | CASSGGREYEQYF | TGCGCCAGCAGTGGCGGGAGAGAGTACGAGCAGTACTTC
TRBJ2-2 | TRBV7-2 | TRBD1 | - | CASSYPGTGFSGELFF | TGTGCCAGCAGCTACCCCGGGACAGGGTTCTCCGGGGAGCTGTTTTTT
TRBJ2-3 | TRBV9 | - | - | CASSGRGAGTDTQYF | TGTGCCAGCAGCGGCCGGGGGGCAGGCACAGATACGCAGTATTTT
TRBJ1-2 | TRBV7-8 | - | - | CASSFSGQPYGYTF | TGTGCCAGCAGCTTTTCCGGACAGCCCTATGGCTACACCTTC
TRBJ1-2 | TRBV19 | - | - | CASSIVGKGRGYTF | TGTGCCAGTAGTATTGTGGGGAAGGGCCGAGGCTACACCTTC
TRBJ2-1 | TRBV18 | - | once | CASSIVQRRDNEQFF | TGTGCCAGCTCAATAGTACAAAGGAGAGACAATGAGCAGTTCTTC
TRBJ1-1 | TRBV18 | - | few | CASSPTSGVDAFF | TGTGCCAGCTCACCAACCTCCGGGGTGGATGCTTTCTTT
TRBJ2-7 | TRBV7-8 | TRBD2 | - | CASSLGTSGTGYEQYF | TGTGCCAGCAGCCTGGGGACTAGCGGGACCGGGTACGAGCAGTACTTC
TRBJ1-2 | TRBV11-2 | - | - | CASSLTNWGGNYGYTF | TGTGCCAGCAGCTTGACAAATTGGGGAGGGAACTATGGCTACACCTTC
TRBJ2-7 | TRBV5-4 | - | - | CASGDRSLGTYEQYF | TGTGCCAGCGGGGATAGGAGCCTGGGAACCTACGAGCAGTACTTC
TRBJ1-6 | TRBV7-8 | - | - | CASSLSEGQPGSPLHF | TGTGCCAGCAGCTTGTCGGAAGGGCAGCCAGGCTCACCCCTCCACTTT
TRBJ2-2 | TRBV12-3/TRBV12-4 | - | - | CASSPIGTGELFF | TGTGCCAGCAGTCCAATAGGGACCGGGGAGCTGTTTTTT
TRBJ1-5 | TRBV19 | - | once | CASSAPGLASQPQHF | TGTGCCAGTAGTGCTCCGGGGCTTGCTAGTCAGCCCCAGCATTTT
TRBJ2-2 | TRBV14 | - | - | CASSQFTLGELFF | TGTGCCAGCAGCCAATTTACGTTAGGGGAGCTGTTTTTT
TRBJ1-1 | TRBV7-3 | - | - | CASSFGPYTEAFF | TGTGCCAGCAGCTTTGGACCTTACACTGAAGCTTTCTTT
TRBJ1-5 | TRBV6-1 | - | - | CASSEEWELNQPQHF | TGTGCCAGCAGTGAAGAGTGGGAGCTCAATCAGCCCCAGCATTTT
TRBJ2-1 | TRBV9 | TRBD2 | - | CASSPGGNSYNEQFF | TGTGCCAGCAGCCCCGGGGGGAACTCCTACAATGAGCAGTTCTTC
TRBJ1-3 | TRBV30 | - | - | CGGRFSGNTIYF | TGTGGGGGCCGGTTCTCTGGAAACACCATATATTTT
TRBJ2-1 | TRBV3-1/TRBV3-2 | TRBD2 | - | CASSQGEGRGDYNEQFF | TGTGCCAGCAGCCAAGGAGAGGGGCGGGGGGACTACAATGAGCAGTTCTTC
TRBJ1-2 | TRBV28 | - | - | CASTSDRFFYGYTF | TGTGCCAGCACCTCGGACAGATTCTTTTATGGCTACACCTTC
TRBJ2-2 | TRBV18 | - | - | CASLNTGATTGELFF | TGTGCCAGCCTCAATACGGGGGCGACCACCGGGGAGCTGTTTTTT
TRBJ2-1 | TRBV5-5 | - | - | CASSLERYEQFF | TGTGCCAGCAGCTTGGAACGGTATGAGCAGTTCTTC